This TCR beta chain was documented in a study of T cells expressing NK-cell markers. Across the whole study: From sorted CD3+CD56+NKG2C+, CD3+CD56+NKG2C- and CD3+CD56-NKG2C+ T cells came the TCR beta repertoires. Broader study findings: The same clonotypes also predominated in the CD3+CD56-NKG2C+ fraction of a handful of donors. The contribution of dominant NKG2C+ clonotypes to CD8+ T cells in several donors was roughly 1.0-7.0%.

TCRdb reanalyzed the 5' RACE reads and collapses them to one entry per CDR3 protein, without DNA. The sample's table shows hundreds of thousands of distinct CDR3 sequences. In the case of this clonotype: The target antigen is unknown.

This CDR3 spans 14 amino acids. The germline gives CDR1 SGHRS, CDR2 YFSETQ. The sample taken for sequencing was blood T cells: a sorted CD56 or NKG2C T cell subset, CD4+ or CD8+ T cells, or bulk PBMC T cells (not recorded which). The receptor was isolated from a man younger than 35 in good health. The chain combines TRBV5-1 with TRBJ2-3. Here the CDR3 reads CASSSGRVADTQYF.